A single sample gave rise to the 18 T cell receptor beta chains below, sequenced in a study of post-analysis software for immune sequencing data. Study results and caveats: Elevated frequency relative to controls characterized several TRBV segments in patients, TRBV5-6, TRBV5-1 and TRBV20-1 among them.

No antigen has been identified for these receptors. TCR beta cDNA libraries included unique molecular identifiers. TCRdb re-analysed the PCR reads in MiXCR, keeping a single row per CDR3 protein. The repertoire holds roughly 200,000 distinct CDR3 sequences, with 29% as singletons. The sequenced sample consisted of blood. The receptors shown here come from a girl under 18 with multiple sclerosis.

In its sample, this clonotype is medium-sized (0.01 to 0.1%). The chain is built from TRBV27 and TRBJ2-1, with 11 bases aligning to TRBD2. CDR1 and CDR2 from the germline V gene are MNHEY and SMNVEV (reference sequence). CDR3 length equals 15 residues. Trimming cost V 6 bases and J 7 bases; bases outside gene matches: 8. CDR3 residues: CASRVAGGPHNEQFF. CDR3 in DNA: TGTGCCAGCAGAGTAGCGGGGGGGCCTCATAATGAGCAGTTCTTC.

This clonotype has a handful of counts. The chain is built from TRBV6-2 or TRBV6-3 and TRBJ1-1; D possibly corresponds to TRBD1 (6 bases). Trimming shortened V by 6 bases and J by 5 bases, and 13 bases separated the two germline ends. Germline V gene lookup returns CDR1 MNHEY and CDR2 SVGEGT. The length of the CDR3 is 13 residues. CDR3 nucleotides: TGTGCCAGCAGCTCAGGGGAAGGTACTGAAGCTTTCTTT. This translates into CASSSGEGTEAFF.

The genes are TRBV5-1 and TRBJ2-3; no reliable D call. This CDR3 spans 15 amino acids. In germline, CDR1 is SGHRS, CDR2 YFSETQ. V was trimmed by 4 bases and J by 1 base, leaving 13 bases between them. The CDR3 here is CASSPSGPGTDTQYF. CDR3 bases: TGCGCCAGCAGCCCTAGTGGGCCCGGCACAGATACGCAGTATTTT.

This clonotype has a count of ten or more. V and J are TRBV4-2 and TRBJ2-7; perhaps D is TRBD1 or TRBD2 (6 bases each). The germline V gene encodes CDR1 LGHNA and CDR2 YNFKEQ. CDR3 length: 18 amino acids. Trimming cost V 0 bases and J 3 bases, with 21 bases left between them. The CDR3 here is CASSQDTLSRGEVYEQYF. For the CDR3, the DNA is TGTGCCAGCAGCCAAGACACCCTCTCAAGGGGGGAGGTCTACGAGCAGTACTTC.

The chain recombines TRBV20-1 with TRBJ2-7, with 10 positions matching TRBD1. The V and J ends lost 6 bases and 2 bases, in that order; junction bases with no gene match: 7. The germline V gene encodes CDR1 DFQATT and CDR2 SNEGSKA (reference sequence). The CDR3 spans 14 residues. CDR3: CSATTGQGTYEQYF. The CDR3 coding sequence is TGCAGTGCCACGACGGGACAGGGGACCTACGAGCAGTACTTC.

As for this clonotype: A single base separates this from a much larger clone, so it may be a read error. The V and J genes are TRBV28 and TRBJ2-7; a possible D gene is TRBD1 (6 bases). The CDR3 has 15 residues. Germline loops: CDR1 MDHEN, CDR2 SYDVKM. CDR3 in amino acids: CAGRSRDRSSYEQYF. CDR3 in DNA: TGTGCCGGCAGATCCCGCGACAGGAGCTCCTACGAGCAGTACTTC.

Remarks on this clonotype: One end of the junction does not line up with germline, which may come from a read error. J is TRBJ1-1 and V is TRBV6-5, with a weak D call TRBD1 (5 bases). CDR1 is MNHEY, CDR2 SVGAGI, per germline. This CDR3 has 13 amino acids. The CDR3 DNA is TGTGCCGGCAGTTACGCCGGGGCCCACGAAGCGTTCTTT. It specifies CAGSYAGAHEAFF.

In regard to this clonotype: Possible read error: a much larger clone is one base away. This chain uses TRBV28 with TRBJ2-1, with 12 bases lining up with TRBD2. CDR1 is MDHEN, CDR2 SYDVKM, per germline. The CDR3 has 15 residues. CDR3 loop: CASRTSGRSYNKQFF. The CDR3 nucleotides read TGTGCCAGCAGGACTAGCGGGAGATCCTACAATAAGCAGTTCTTC.

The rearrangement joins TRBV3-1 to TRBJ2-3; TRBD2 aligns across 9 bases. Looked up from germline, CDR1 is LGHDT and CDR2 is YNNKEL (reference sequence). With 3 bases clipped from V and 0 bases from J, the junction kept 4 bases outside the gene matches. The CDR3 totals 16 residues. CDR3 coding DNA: TGTGCCAGCAGCCATTTGCTAGCGGGAAGCACAGATACGCAGTATTTT. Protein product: CASSHLLAGSTDTQYF.

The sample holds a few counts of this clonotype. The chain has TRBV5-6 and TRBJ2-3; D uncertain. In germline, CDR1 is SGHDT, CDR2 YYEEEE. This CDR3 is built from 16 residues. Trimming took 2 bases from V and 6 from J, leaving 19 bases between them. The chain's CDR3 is CASSFEPLGNGDTQYF. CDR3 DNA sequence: TGTGCCAGCAGCTTCGAGCCGTTGGGGAATGGCGATACGCAGTATTTT.

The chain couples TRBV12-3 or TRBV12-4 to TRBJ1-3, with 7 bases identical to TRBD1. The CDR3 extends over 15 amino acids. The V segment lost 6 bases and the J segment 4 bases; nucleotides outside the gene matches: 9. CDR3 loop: CASSKQGRKGNTIYF. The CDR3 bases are TGTGCCAGCAGCAAACAGGGGAGGAAAGGAAACACCATATATTTT.

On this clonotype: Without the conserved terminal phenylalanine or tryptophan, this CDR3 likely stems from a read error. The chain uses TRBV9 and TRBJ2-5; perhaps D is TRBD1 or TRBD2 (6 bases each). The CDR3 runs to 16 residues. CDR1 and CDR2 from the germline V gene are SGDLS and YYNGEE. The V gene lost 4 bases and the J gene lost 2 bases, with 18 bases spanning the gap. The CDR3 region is CASSLSRGGQQETQYI. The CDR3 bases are TGTGCCAGCAGCCTCAGTAGAGGGGGGCAGCAAGAGACCCAGTACATC.

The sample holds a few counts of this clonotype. This chain's CDR3 is CASSVREDQPQHF. The CDR3 coding sequence is TGTGCTAGTAGTGTCAGGGAGGACCAGCCCCAGCATTTT. The chain links TRBV12-5 to TRBJ1-5; D might be TRBD1 (5 bases). Per the germline V gene, CDR1 is LGHNT and CDR2 is FRNRAP. V lost 8 bases, J lost 7 bases, and 15 bases lay in between. CDR3 length: 13 amino acids. The full variable domain, completed using reference TRBV12-5 and TRBJ1-5, is DARVTQTPRHKVTEMGQEVTMRCQPILGHNTVFWYRQTMMQGLELLAYFRNRAPLDDSGMPKDRFSAEMPDATLATLKIQPSEPRDSAVYFCASSVREDQPQHFGDGTRLSIL.

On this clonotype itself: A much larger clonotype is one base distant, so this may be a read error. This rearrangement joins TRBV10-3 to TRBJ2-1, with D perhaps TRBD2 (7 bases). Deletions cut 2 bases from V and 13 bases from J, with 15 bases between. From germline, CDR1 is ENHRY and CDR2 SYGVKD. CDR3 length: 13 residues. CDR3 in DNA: TGTGCCATCAGTGAGGCGGGGGCGGAGACCCAGTTCTTC. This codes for CAISEAGAETQFF.

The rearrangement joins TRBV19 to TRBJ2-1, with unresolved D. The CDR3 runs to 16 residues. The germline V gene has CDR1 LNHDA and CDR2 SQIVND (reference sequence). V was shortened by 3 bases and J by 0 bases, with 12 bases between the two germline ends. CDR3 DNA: TGTGCCAGTAGTATCAAGCCGCCGAGCTCCTACAATGAGCAGTTCTTC. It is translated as CASSIKPPSSYNEQFF.

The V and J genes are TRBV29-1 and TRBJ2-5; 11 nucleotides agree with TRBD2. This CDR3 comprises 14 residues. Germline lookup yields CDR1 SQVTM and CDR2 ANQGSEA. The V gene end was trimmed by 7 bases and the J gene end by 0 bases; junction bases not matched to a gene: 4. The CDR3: CSAGGLADQETQYF. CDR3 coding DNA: TGCAGCGCCGGGGGACTAGCGGACCAAGAGACCCAGTACTTC. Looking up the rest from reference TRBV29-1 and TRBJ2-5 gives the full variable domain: SAVISQKPSRDICQRGTSLTIQCQVDSQVTMMFWYRQQPGQSLTLIATANQGSEATYESGFVIDKFPISRPNLTFSTLTVSNMSPEDSSIYLCSAGGLADQETQYFGPGTRLLVL.

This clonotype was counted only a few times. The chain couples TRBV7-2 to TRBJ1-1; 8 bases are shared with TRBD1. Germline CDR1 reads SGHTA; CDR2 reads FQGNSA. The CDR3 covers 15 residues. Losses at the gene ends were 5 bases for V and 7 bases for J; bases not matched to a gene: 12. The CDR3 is CASSTRGGTGYEAFF. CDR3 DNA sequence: TGTGCCAGCAGCACAAGAGGTGGGACAGGTTATGAAGCTTTCTTT.

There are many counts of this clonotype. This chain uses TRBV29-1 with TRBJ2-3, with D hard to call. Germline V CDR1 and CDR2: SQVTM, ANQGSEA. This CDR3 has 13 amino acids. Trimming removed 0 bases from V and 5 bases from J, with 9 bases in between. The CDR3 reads CSVEDPPRDTQYF. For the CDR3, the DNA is TGCAGCGTTGAAGACCCTCCCAGAGATACGCAGTATTTT.